A selection of T cell receptor beta chains follows, all from one sample in a study of T-cell memory formation after mild COVID-19. TCRdb called the 5' RACE reads again in MiXCR, with one record for every CDR3 protein. The sample lists about 270,000 distinct CDR3 sequences, around 15% occurring once. The material sequenced was PBMCs or a T cell subset sorted from them (not recorded which). Receptor source: a man in his late teens or twenties who had mild COVID-19 (a few samples of this study predate the infection). Cell type and time point are not known. Each CDR3 is given with its conserved first and last residue. A D gene is named only where the DNA matches it firmly. Clone size is stated in some rows and not others, as once, few, many or a class when expanded.

v_gene	d_gene	abundance	j_gene	CDR3nt	CDR3aa
TRBV20-1	-	few	TRBJ1-5	TGCAGTGCTAGAGATCCCCGAGTTCGCAATCAGCCCCAGCATTTT	CSARDPRVRNQPQHF
TRBV7-2	-	few	TRBJ1-1	TGTGCCAGCAGCTTAGCGCGATTAGTCAACACTGAAGCTTTCTTT	CASSLARLVNTEAFF
TRBV7-2	TRBD1	-	TRBJ1-4	TGTGCCAGCAACCAGAGGGGGCAGGGTGAAAAACTGTTTTTT	CASNQRGQGEKLFF
TRBV6-5	TRBD2	few	TRBJ2-1	TGTGCCAGCAGTTCGACACAAGAGCGGGGGGAATACAATGAGCAGTTCTTC	CASSSTQERGEYNEQFF
TRBV12-3/TRBV12-4	TRBD2	-	TRBJ2-1	TGTGCCAGCAGTTTGCGGGGGGCTAAGGAGCAGTTCTTC	CASSLRGAKEQFF
TRBV6-2/TRBV6-3	-	-	TRBJ1-4	TGTGCCAGCAGTTACCCAGCGGTACGGGCGGAAAAACTGTTTTTT	CASSYPAVRAEKLFF
TRBV9	-	few	TRBJ2-2	TGTGCCAGCAGCGTAGTTTTCAACACCGGGGAGCTGTTTTTT	CASSVVFNTGELFF
TRBV9	-	-	TRBJ2-7	TGTGCCAGCAGCCCGAGATCCGGGGTCTACGAGCAGTACTTC	CASSPRSGVYEQYF
TRBV18	TRBD1	-	TRBJ2-7	TGTGCCAGCTCACGAGGACAGGGGATGCACGAGCAGTACTTC	CASSRGQGMHEQYF
TRBV4-3	-	few	TRBJ2-2	TGCGCCAGCAGCCAAGACACCAGGGATTTCGAGGAGACCGGGGAGCTGTTTTTT	CASSQDTRDFEETGELFF
TRBV29-1	TRBD2	-	TRBJ2-1	TGCAGCGCGACTAGCGGGGGGGCTGTTTCCGAGCATGAGCAGTTCTTC	CSATSGGAVSEHEQFF
TRBV19	-	few	TRBJ2-7	TGTGCCAGCTCGAAGGGCCTTTACGAGCAGTACTTC	CASSKGLYEQYF
TRBV20-1	TRBD1	few	TRBJ2-3	TGCAGTGCTAGAAAAACCGGGACAGGGACAGATACGCAGTATTTT	CSARKTGTGTDTQYF
TRBV6-6	-	few	TRBJ1-1	TGTGCCAGCAGGGGTACACAGGGAAGAACTGAAGCTTTCTTT	CASRGTQGRTEAFF
TRBV5-1	TRBD2	-	TRBJ2-1	TGCGCCAGCAGGGGGGAGGGTAATGAGCAGTTCTTC	CASRGEGNEQFF
TRBV25-1	-	few	TRBJ1-1	TGTGCCAGCAGTGAGCGGGGGAGCACTGAAGCTTTCTTT	CASSERGSTEAFF
TRBV12-3/TRBV12-4	TRBD1	few	TRBJ2-5	TGTGCCAGCAGGAACTCGGGACAGGGGGCGAAGACCCAGTACTTC	CASRNSGQGAKTQYF
TRBV7-2	-	many	TRBJ1-6	TGTGCCAGCAGCCTCGACGGAGATTCACCCCTCCACTTT	CASSLDGDSPLHF
TRBV6-2/TRBV6-3	TRBD1	many	TRBJ1-1	TGTGCCAGCAGTTGGGACAGGGGAACAAATGAAGCTTTCTTT	CASSWDRGTNEAFF
TRBV6-2/TRBV6-3	-	few	TRBJ2-5	TGTGCCAGCAGTTCCTTCGAGAGGGTAAAGACCCAGTACTTC	CASSSFERVKTQYF
TRBV12-3/TRBV12-4	-	-	TRBJ2-3	TGTGCCAGCAGAACACTACGGGATACGCAGTATTTT	CASRTLRDTQYF
TRBV7-9	-	-	TRBJ1-2	TGTGCCAGCAGCCCTGCGCGATATGGCTACACCTTC	CASSPARYGYTF
TRBV20-1	-	-	TRBJ2-2	TGCAGTGCTCAGGGGGGTCGCGGCACCGGGGAGCTGTTTTTT	CSAQGGRGTGELFF
TRBV6-2/TRBV6-3	-	many	TRBJ1-1	TGTGCCAGCATAACAGAACCGAACACTGAAGCTTTCTTT	CASITEPNTEAFF